This TCR beta chain was sequenced in a study of CD8 T cells in ankylosing spondylitis. Findings and limits, study-wide: Relatively rare in peripheral blood, disease-linked clones were also CD8+. Researchers reportedly found disease-linked clones significantly enriched in matched ankylosing spondylitis synovial fluid.

Quantitative 5'-RACE with molecular barcodes was used to make the TCR beta libraries. TCRdb reanalysed the 5' RACE reads using MiXCR and keeps one entry per CDR3 protein. The sample shows 150,000 to 200,000 distinct CDR3 sequences, about 16% of them seen only once. Germline lookup yields CDR1 SGHRS and CDR2 YFSETQ. V was pared by 0 bases and J by 2 bases, with 5 bases between. The CDR3 totals 13 residues. This clonotype was seen repeatedly, ten times or more. Its antigen remains unknown. This TCR was recovered from a male donor with ankylosing spondylitis or in good health (not recorded which). V is TRBV5-1 and J is TRBJ1-1; D unresolved. The specimen was blood, either unsorted or a sorted T cell fraction (not recorded which). In DNA form, the CDR3 reads TGCGCCAGCAGCTTGGTCCCCAACACTGAAGCTTTCTTT. This sequence encodes CASSLVPNTEAFF.